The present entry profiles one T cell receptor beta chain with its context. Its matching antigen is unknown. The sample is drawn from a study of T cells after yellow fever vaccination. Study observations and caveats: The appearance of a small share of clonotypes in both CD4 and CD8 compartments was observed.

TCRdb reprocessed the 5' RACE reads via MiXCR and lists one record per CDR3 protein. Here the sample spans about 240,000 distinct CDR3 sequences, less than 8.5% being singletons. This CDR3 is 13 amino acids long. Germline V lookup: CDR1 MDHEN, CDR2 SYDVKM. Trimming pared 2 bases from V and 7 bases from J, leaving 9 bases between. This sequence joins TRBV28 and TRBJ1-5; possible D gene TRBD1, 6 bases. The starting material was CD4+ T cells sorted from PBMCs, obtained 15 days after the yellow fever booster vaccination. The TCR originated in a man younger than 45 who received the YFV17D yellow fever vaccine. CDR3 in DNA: TGTGCCAGCAGTTTAAACAGGGAACAGCCCCAGCATTTT. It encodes CASSLNREQPQHF.